The 23 T cell receptor beta chains in this list originate from one sample, sequenced in a study of CD8+CD57+ T cells in acquired aplastic anemia. It was genomic DNA that served as the template for profiling TCR beta VDJ and CDR3. In TCRdb, the reads were re-called with MiXCR into one record per CDR3 protein. The profile covers some 410,000 distinct CDR3 sequences, with 65% to 75% appearing a single time and more than 3.5% taken by the ten largest. Source material: sorted CD4+, CD8+, or CD8+CD57+ T cells (not recorded which) from PBMCs. The receptor source for this set is a human donor in good health, serving as a control.

This clonotype was recorded only once. At one end, the junction sequence differs from germline, possibly due to a read error. The chain employs TRBV7-3 and TRBJ1-2; unclear D gene. The CDR3 consists of 15 residues. The V gene's germline CDR1 is SGHTA and CDR2 FQGTGA. CDR3 loop: CASSPVANASYDYTF. For the CDR3, the DNA is TGTGCCAGCAGCCCTGTTGCAAACGCTAGCTATGACTACACCTTC.

Worth noting for this clonotype: A read error may account for a junction end that differs from germline. This chain connects TRBV15 to TRBJ2-1; D unclear. Looked up from germline, CDR1 is LNHNV and CDR2 is YYDKDF (reference sequence). The CDR3 is 13 amino acids. CDR3 sequence (DNA): TGTGCCAGCAGCTTCGAGTTCCAGGATGAGCAGAACTTC. Its translation is CASSFEFQDEQNF.

Worth noting for this clonotype: Because the CDR3 is missing its conserved closing phenylalanine or tryptophan, this is likely a read error. J is TRBJ2-7 and V is TRBV15; D may be TRBD2 (5 bases). The DNA end is more similar to TRBJ2-1, so the J call may be wrong. Germline loops: CDR1 LNHNV, CDR2 YYDKDF (reference sequence). This CDR3 contains 15 residues. The CDR3 is CATSREPGPDYEQFC. The CDR3 DNA sequence: TGTGCCACCAGCAGAGAGCCCGGTCCCGACTACGAGCAGTTCTGT.

Comments on this clonotype: In this CDR3 the conserved last residue, phenylalanine or tryptophan, is missing, so a read error is likely. No DNA is shown, since the ends of the CDR3 on it are uncertain; the CDR3 is the one TCRdb lists. This sequence joins TRBV7-9 and TRBJ2-7; TRBD1 was called by the table and not checked on the DNA. Per the germline V gene, CDR1 is SEHNR and CDR2 is FQNEAQ (reference sequence). Inclusive of both ends, the CDR3 amounts to 13 amino acids. CDR3 region: CASSSQGGQGYEQ.

This clonotype was counted a single time. The CDR3 does not end in the conserved phenylalanine or tryptophan, so this is likely a read error. Because the CDR3's place on the DNA is in doubt, the DNA is left out and the CDR3 is given as listed by TCRdb. This CDR3 is CASSEDRIIEAFFGQG. This sequence joins TRBV2 and TRBJ1-6; the D call TRBD1 from the table was never checked on the DNA. CDR1 SNHLY and CDR2 FYNNEI come from the germline V gene. Inclusive of both ends, the CDR3 amounts to 16 amino acids.

As concerns this clonotype: An end of the junction differs from the germline gene, which may be a read error. The V gene is TRBV7-9, the J gene TRBJ2-7; D possibly uses TRBD1 or TRBD2 (6 bases each). Germline V gene data show CDR1 as SEHNR and CDR2 as FQNEAQ (reference sequence). This CDR3 is 15 amino acids long. CDR3 amino acids: CASSLEGPGAREHYF. The CDR3 nucleotides are TGTGCCAGCAGCTTAGAGGGCCCGGGGGCTAGGGAGCACTACTTC.

A word on this clonotype: This CDR3 fails to terminate in the conserved phenylalanine or tryptophan, so it likely reflects a read error. Because the CDR3's place on the DNA is in doubt, the DNA is left out and the CDR3 is given as listed by TCRdb. The chain employs TRBV2 and TRBJ1-2. The CDR3 comprises 15 residues, both ends counted. Germline-derived CDR1 and CDR2 are SNHLY and FYNNEI. CDR3 protein: CASSGSGTYEQYFTP.

Comment on this clonotype: Because the CDR3 is missing its conserved closing phenylalanine or tryptophan, this is likely a read error. It is unclear where the CDR3 begins or ends on the DNA, so no DNA is shown, and the CDR3 is as TCRdb lists it. Here the CDR3 reads CASSPVAPDDQPL. The chain recombines TRBV9 with TRBJ2-7; the D call of TRBD2 is as the table states it, not checked on the DNA. The CDR3 adds up to 13 amino acids, both ends counted. Germline lookup yields CDR1 SGDLS and CDR2 YYNGEE.

This clonotype occurred a few times. The chain carries TRBV19 and TRBJ1-4, with 9 bases identical to TRBD1. This CDR3 spans 14 amino acids. Germline V gene data show CDR1 as LNHDA and CDR2 as SQIVND (reference sequence). Losses at the gene ends were 4 bases for V and 8 bases for J; bases not matched to a gene: 5. The CDR3 sequence: CASSSDRGNEKLFF. CDR3 DNA: TGTGCCAGTAGTAGCGACAGGGGGAACGAAAAACTGTTTTTT. The whole variable domain, filled in from reference TRBV19 and TRBJ1-4, reads DGGITQSPKYLFRKEGQNVTLSCEQNLNHDAMYWYRQDPGQGLRLIYYSQIVNDFQKGDIAEGYSVSREKKESFPLTVTSAQKNPTAFYLCASSSDRGNEKLFFGSGTQLSVL.

Regarding this clonotype: The CDR3 carries no conserved terminal phenylalanine or tryptophan, so it likely arises from a read error. In DNA, the CDR3 is TGTGCCATCAGAGGGCCGTCAGATGGGCAGTTCTCC. Protein sequence: CAIRGPSDGQFS. The V gene is TRBV10-3, the J gene TRBJ2-1; D not resolved. CDR1 ENHRY and CDR2 SYGVKD come from the germline V gene. CDR3 size: 12 residues. Trimming removed 6 bases at V and 12 bases at J, with 15 bases between.

Ten or more counts support this clonotype. The rearrangement uses TRBV9 and TRBJ2-2; unclear D gene. The CDR3 is made up of 12 amino acids. Trimming removed 6 bases from V and 1 base from J, with 4 bases in between. CDR1 is SGDLS and CDR2 is YYNGEE in the germline V gene. Here the CDR3 reads CASTLNTGELFF. Here the CDR3 DNA reads TGTGCCAGCACGTTGAACACCGGGGAGCTGTTTTTT.

This clonotype was picked up a small number of times. The V gene is TRBV20-1, the J gene TRBJ2-5; TRBD2 aligns across 10 bases. There are 15 residues in the CDR3. The germline gives CDR1 DFQATT, CDR2 SNEGSKA (reference sequence). The V gene end was trimmed by 6 bases and the J gene end by 11 bases; junction bases not matched to a gene: 18. The chain's CDR3 is CSAVKAGGVADTQYF. The CDR3 coding sequence is TGCAGTGCCGTGAAAGCGGGGGGGGTGGCAGATACGCAGTACTTC.

At least ten counts were recorded for this clonotype. The chain has TRBV5-4 and TRBJ2-3; no clear D. The V end was cut by 0 bases, the J end by 6 bases, with 14 bases between. This CDR3 region has 15 residues. Germline lookup yields CDR1 SGHNT and CDR2 YYREEE (reference sequence). CDR3 region: CASSLGLGGADTQYF. Here the CDR3 DNA reads TGTGCCAGCAGCTTGGGGTTGGGCGGCGCGGATACGCAGTATTTT.

The chain is built from TRBV20-1 and TRBJ2-7, with 9 bases aligning to TRBD2. V trimming: 4 bases; J trimming: 2 bases; junction bases outside the gene matches: 6. The CDR3 spans 14 residues. The germline gives CDR1 DFQATT, CDR2 SNEGSKA (reference sequence). The CDR3 loop reads CSATLAGDTYEQYF. CDR3 DNA sequence: TGCAGTGCTACCTTAGCGGGGGATACCTACGAGCAGTACTTC.

This clonotype was recorded at least ten times. The chain uses TRBV4-1 and TRBJ1-3, with D possibly being TRBD1 (6 bases). The CDR3 extends over 15 amino acids. Trimming took off 4 bases at V and 3 bases at J, with 13 bases between the two ends. Germline V gene sequence: CDR1 MGHRA, CDR2 YSYEKL. Here the CDR3 reads CASSPGGGGGNTIYF. CDR3 DNA: TGCGCCAGCAGCCCAGGAGGGGGTGGTGGAAACACCATATATTTT.

With regard to this clonotype: Likely a read error: the CDR3 ends without its conserved phenylalanine or tryptophan. The CDR3 DNA is TGTGCCAGCAGTGAACCAGGGCCTAGAAACACCATATATTTG. Its translation: CASSEPGPRNTIYL. This chain uses TRBV25-1 with TRBJ1-3; D might be TRBD1 (5 bases). The CDR3 contains 14 residues. Trimming took 2 bases from V and 5 from J, leaving 10 bases between them. The V gene's germline CDR1 is MGHDK and CDR2 SYGVNS.

The V call is TRBV7-2, the J call TRBJ2-7, with D unresolved. Trimming shortened V by 2 bases and J by 4 bases, and 24 bases separated the two germline ends. Germline V gene data show CDR1 as SGHTA and CDR2 as FQGNSA. The CDR3 is made up of 18 amino acids. CDR3 in DNA: TGTGCCAGCAGCTTACAGGCAAATGAGCCCCACCGATTTTACGAGCAGTACTTC. This translates into CASSLQANEPHRFYEQYF.

This clonotype has ten or more counts. The J gene is TRBJ2-1, the V gene TRBV11-1; a possible D gene is TRBD1 (5 bases). Germline V gives CDR1 SGHAT, CDR2 FQDESV (reference sequence). The CDR3 length is 16 residues. V shed 0 bases and J shed 1 base, with 10 bases lying between them. CDR3: CASSLAGRRSYNEQFF. CDR3 in DNA: TGTGCCAGCAGCTTAGCGGGGCGCCGGTCCTACAATGAGCAGTTCTTC.

This chain connects TRBV12-3 or TRBV12-4 to TRBJ1-2; possible D gene TRBD1, 6 bases. Trimming removed 4 bases at V and 5 bases at J, with 14 bases between. The CDR3 extends over 14 amino acids. CDR3 bases: TGTGCCAGCAGTTCCCAAGGGACACTGTATGGCTACACCTTC. As protein: CASSSQGTLYGYTF.

In this sample, this clonotype turned up once. The chain uses TRBV9 and TRBJ1-6; 8 nucleotides align to TRBD1. V was clipped by 4 bases and J by 7 bases; unmatched bases: 13. CDR1 is SGDLS and CDR2 is YYNGEE in the germline V gene. The CDR3 is 17 residues long. The CDR3 region has the DNA TGTGCCAGCAGCACCCACCCCTTCCAGGGGGCGAATTCACCCCTCCACTTT. Translating it yields CASSTHPFQGANSPLHF. Filled out from reference TRBV9 and TRBJ1-6, the complete variable domain reads DSGVTQTPKHLITATGQRVTLRCSPRSGDLSVYWYQQSLDQGLQFLIQYYNGEERAKGNILERFSAQQFPDLHSELNLSSLELGDSALYFCASSTHPFQGANSPLHFGNGTRLTVT.

The chain recombines TRBV7-8 with TRBJ1-6; D is perhaps TRBD1 (6 bases). Germline values: CDR1 SGHVS, CDR2 FQNEAQ. Deletions cut 4 bases from V and 10 bases from J, with 26 bases between. The CDR3 is 18 residues long. The CDR3 is CASSSQGSYEQYFSPLHF. DNA of the CDR3: TGTGCCAGCAGCTCACAGGGCTCCTACGAGCAGTACTTCTCACCCCTCCACTTT.

This clonotype occurred once. Because the CDR3 is missing its conserved closing phenylalanine or tryptophan, this is likely a read error. No DNA is shown, since the ends of the CDR3 on it are uncertain; the CDR3 is the one TCRdb lists. The chain uses TRBV7-2 and TRBJ1-2. From germline, CDR1 is SGHTA and CDR2 FQGNSA. The CDR3 is 13 amino acids long, termini counted. CDR3 in amino acids: CASSLQAIANYSY.

This clonotype was counted at least ten times. The V call is TRBV11-2, the J call TRBJ2-3, with 10 bases identical to TRBD2. CDR1 and CDR2 from the germline V gene are SGHAT and FQNNGV. J lost 0 bases, V lost 4 bases, and 4 bases had no gene match. CDR3 length equals 16 residues. This CDR3 is CASSSFSGGSTDTQYF. Written as DNA, the CDR3 is TGTGCCAGCAGCTCATTTAGCGGGGGGAGCACAGATACGCAGTATTTT.